This T cell receptor beta chain was sequenced during a study of OX40 agonist ivuxolimab in advanced cancers. For the study at large: Those treated in dose escalation had hepatocellular carcinoma, melanoma, renal cell cancer or head and neck cancer.

CDR1 is MDHEN, CDR2 SYDVKM, per germline. V lost 4 bases and J lost 0, with 6 bases in between. This CDR3 region has 14 residues. With regard to this clone: As yet, its antigen is unknown.

Study-wide results and limits: In the 0.1-3.0 mg/kg groups, partial responders showed among the lowest expansion.

Data came from immunoSEQ multiplex PCR; TCRdb stores just in-frame clones and leaves some out. The sample yields about 17,000 clones, 80% to 90% seen once. The chain carries TRBV28 and TRBJ2-2; D is undetermined. This clonotype originated in an adult with an advanced solid tumor such as melanoma, head and neck, liver or kidney cancer. The material sequenced was CD4+ or CD8+ T cells sorted from blood, taken in a trial of the OX40 agonist ivuxolimab. CDR3 DNA: TGTGCCAGCAGTTATGCGGCGAACACCGGGGAGCTGTTTTTT. Protein sequence: CASSYAANTGELFF.